This passage covers 24 T cell receptor beta chains from one sample sequenced in a study of blood T cell repertoires in COVID-19. The assay was immunoSEQ multiplex PCR, and TCRdb's table has in-frame clones only and misses some. Of more than 50,000 clones listed, 90% are singletons. The sequencing input was peripheral blood. All receptors come from a woman between 35 and 50 years old with active COVID-19.

This rearrangement joins TRBV5-1 to TRBJ2-3; 10 bases match TRBD1. This CDR3 spans 16 amino acids. Germline CDR1 and CDR2: SGHRS and YFSETQ. Trimming removed 0 bases from V and 1 base from J; junction bases left unmatched: 2. CDR3: CASSLDGTGGTDTQYF. CDR3 in DNA: TGCGCCAGCAGCTTGGACGGGACAGGGGGCACAGATACGCAGTATTTT.

This clone was seen a few times. This chain joins TRBV29-1 and TRBJ2-2, with 9 nucleotides matching TRBD1. Germline CDR1 SQVTM, CDR2 ANQGSEA. The CDR3 consists of 15 residues. V shed 3 bases, J shed 5 bases, and the junction held 7 bases outside the gene matches. In DNA form, the CDR3 reads TGCAGCGTTGAGTTCCGGACAGGGGAGACCGGGGAGCTGTTTTTT. Residues: CSVEFRTGETGELFF.

The genes are TRBV5-1 and TRBJ2-1; 8 bases agree with TRBD2. V trimming: 4 bases; J trimming: 9 bases; junction bases outside the gene matches: 9. The CDR3 extends over 14 amino acids. Germline V gives CDR1 SGHRS, CDR2 YFSETQ. The CDR3 DNA reads as TGCGCCAGCAGCCCGGGACTAGATACTGGTGAGCAGTTCTTC. Translation gives CASSPGLDTGEQFF.

The chain combines TRBV28 with TRBJ1-6, with unresolved D. Trimming removed 7 bases from V and 9 bases from J, with 10 bases in between. Germline values: CDR1 MDHEN, CDR2 SYDVKM. This CDR3 spans 12 amino acids. The DNA of the CDR3 is TGTGCCAGCACCACCACCGGTTCACCCCTCCACTTT. Translation: CASTTTGSPLHF.

This chain connects TRBV11-2 to TRBJ1-1; D is unresolved. The CDR3 length is 15 residues. V was shortened by 6 bases and J by 4 bases, with 18 bases between the two germline ends. Germline assignment: CDR1 SGHAT and CDR2 FQNNGV. The CDR3 DNA is TGTGCCAGCAGTTTTTCGGAGGGAGGGTTCACTGAAGCTTTCTTT. Translated, it gives CASSFSEGGFTEAFF.

The chain carries TRBV20-1 and TRBJ1-2; no clear D gene. The germline V and J ends were trimmed by 0 bases and 8 bases, with 7 bases remaining between them. The CDR3 has 11 residues. CDR1 and CDR2 (germline): DFQATT, SNEGSKA (reference sequence). The CDR3 sequence is CSARDIRGYTF. CDR3 sequence (DNA): TGCAGTGCTAGAGATATCAGGGGCTACACCTTC.

This chain joins TRBV2 and TRBJ1-2; D may be TRBD1 (6 bases). Germline loops: CDR1 SNHLY, CDR2 FYNNEI. V gave up 4 bases and J gave up 4 bases, with 13 bases separating them. This CDR3 is 14 amino acids long. The CDR3 DNA reads TGTGCCAGCAGTGGTGGCAGGGGTTCCTATGGCTACACCTTC. Amino acids: CASSGGRGSYGYTF.

By share, this clone counts as medium-sized. This rearrangement joins TRBV19 to TRBJ1-6, with D possibly matching TRBD1 (5 bases). CDR3 size: 15 residues. Germline V CDR1 and CDR2: LNHDA, SQIVND (reference sequence). V gave up 1 base and J gave up 10 bases, with 14 bases separating them. The CDR3 DNA is TGTGCCAGTAGTATAGCACCCAGGGATGGATCACCCCTCCACTTT. It translates to CASSIAPRDGSPLHF.

The CDR3 bases are TGTGCCAGCAGCGCCGGGACTAGCTCTAGCACAGATACGCAGTATTTT. Its translation: CASSAGTSSSTDTQYF. The chain has TRBV9 and TRBJ2-3, with 9 bases fitting TRBD2. The germline CDR1 and CDR2 sequences are SGDLS and YYNGEE. The CDR3 covers 16 residues. With 3 bases clipped from V and 0 bases from J, the junction kept 5 bases outside the gene matches.

This clone was detected only once. V and J are TRBV7-9 and TRBJ2-1; perhaps TRBD1 as D (6 bases). CDR3 size: 15 residues. V dropped 5 bases and J dropped 3 bases, with 14 bases sitting between them. Germline-derived CDR1 and CDR2 are SEHNR and FQNEAQ (reference sequence). CDR3 in DNA: TGTGCCAGCAGCCCCACAGGGTTACGCTACAATGAGCAGTTCTTC. Its protein is CASSPTGLRYNEQFF.

The CDR3 DNA reads TGCGCCAGCAGGAATCGGGACAACCTCTACGAGCAGTACTTC. Translated, it gives CASRNRDNLYEQYF. The chain joins TRBV10-2 to TRBJ2-7, with D perhaps TRBD1 (6 bases). V lost 6 bases and J 3 bases, leaving 15 bases between the germline ends. The CDR3 consists of 14 residues. The germline CDR1 and CDR2 sequences are WSHSY and SAAADI.

J is TRBJ1-2 and V is TRBV19, with 8 bases matching TRBD1. Germline assignment: CDR1 LNHDA and CDR2 SQIVND (reference sequence). The CDR3 totals 15 residues. V was pared by 3 bases and J by 8 bases, with 11 bases of the junction left unmatched. CDR3 DNA sequence: TGTGCCAGTAGTATCTATACCTGGACAGGGATGGGCTACACCTTC. It encodes CASSIYTWTGMGYTF. The full variable domain, rest sourced from reference TRBV19 and TRBJ1-2, is DGGITQSPKYLFRKEGQNVTLSCEQNLNHDAMYWYRQDPGQGLRLIYYSQIVNDFQKGDIAEGYSVSREKKESFPLTVTSAQKNPTAFYLCASSIYTWTGMGYTFGSGTRLTVV.

The chain recombines TRBV5-4 with TRBJ2-5; maybe TRBD2 (5 bases). V lost 5 bases and J lost 5, with 10 bases in between. Germline assignment: CDR1 SGHNT and CDR2 YYREEE (reference sequence). The CDR3 consists of 12 residues. The CDR3 region has the DNA TGTGCCAGCAGATCGGGGTCCGAGACCCAGTACTTC. It encodes CASRSGSETQYF. Drawing the rest from reference TRBV5-4 and TRBJ2-5, the complete variable domain is ETGVTQSPTHLIKTRGQQVTLRCSSQSGHNTVSWYQQALGQGPQFIFQYYREEENGRGNFPPRFSGLQFPNYSSELNVNALELDDSALYLCASRSGSETQYFGPGTRLLVL.

The chain has TRBV5-4 and TRBJ1-1; the match to TRBD1 covers 7 bases. V dropped 7 bases and J dropped 3; count of bases not matched to a gene: 12. The length of the CDR3 is 15 residues. The germline V gene has CDR1 SGHNT and CDR2 YYREEE (reference sequence). The CDR3 nucleotides read TGTGCCAGCTCCGTACGAGGAGGGACAGACACTGAAGCTTTCTTT. Its protein product is CASSVRGGTDTEAFF.

CDR3 nucleotide sequence: TGTGCCAGCAGTGAAACCCAGGGACAGGGAGGAACTGAAGCTTTCTTT. Protein sequence: CASSETQGQGGTEAFF. The chain links TRBV6-1 to TRBJ1-1; 9 bases match TRBD1. Per germline, CDR1 MNHNS and CDR2 SASEGT. The CDR3 extends over 16 amino acids. V was clipped by 2 bases and J by 5 bases; unmatched bases: 9.

The V and J genes are TRBV4-3 and TRBJ2-7; 12 bases match TRBD2. CDR3 length: 16 residues. J gave up 3 bases and V 1 base, and 4 bases lay outside the gene matches. Germline CDR1 and CDR2: LGHNA and YSLEER. CDR3 sequence: CASSQVASGGGYEQYF. CDR3 coding DNA: TGCGCCAGCAGCCAAGTGGCTAGCGGGGGGGGCTACGAGCAGTACTTC.

The chain is built from TRBV6-1 and TRBJ2-2; D not certain. The V gene lost 0 bases and the J gene lost 6 bases, with 11 bases spanning the gap. Germline CDR1 reads MNHNS; CDR2 reads SASEGT. The CDR3 length is 15 residues. Written as DNA, the CDR3 is TGTGCCAGCAGTGAAGCGTTTGGCGGATCCGGGGAGCTGTTTTTT. Amino acids: CASSEAFGGSGELFF.

The chain links TRBV7-4 to TRBJ2-2, with a possible D match to TRBD1 (5 bases). This CDR3 spans 14 amino acids. The V end lost 10 bases, the J end lost 2 bases, and 14 bases lay between the germline ends. The V gene's germline CDR1 is SGHVT and CDR2 SQSDAQ. CDR3 residues: CAITGKNNTGELFF. For the CDR3, the DNA is TGTGCCATAACAGGTAAGAATAACACCGGGGAGCTGTTTTTT. Filled out from reference TRBV7-4 and TRBJ2-2, the complete variable domain reads GAGVSQSPRYKVAKRGRDVALRCDSISGHVTLYWYRQTLGQGSEVLTYSQSDAQRDKSGRPSGRFSAERPERSVSTLKIQRTEQGDSAVYLCAITGKNNTGELFFGEGSRLTVL.

This chain uses TRBV15 with TRBJ1-2, with D uncertain. Trimming removed 0 bases from V and 3 bases from J, with 2 bases in between. Per germline, CDR1 LNHNV and CDR2 YYDKDF (reference sequence). This CDR3 is 12 amino acids long. For the CDR3, the DNA is TGTGCCACCAGCAGAGACTACTATGGCTACACCTTC. Residues: CATSRDYYGYTF. The variable domain in full, with the rest retrieved from reference TRBV15 and TRBJ1-2, is DAMVIQNPRYQVTQFGKPVTLSCSQTLNHNVMYWYQQKSSQAPKLLFHYYDKDFNNEADTPDNFQSRRPNTSFCFLDIRSPGLGDTAMYLCATSRDYYGYTFGSGTRLTVV.

The chain recombines TRBV6-2 or TRBV6-3 with TRBJ1-6; D remains unclear. The ends were cut back, 0 bases at V and 8 bases at J, with 14 bases in the middle. This CDR3 contains 16 residues. The germline CDR1 and CDR2 sequences are MNHEY and SVGEGT. As DNA, the CDR3 is TGTGCCAGCAGTTACTCCCGAAGTAGTTTGGATTCACCCCTCCACTTT. It encodes CASSYSRSSLDSPLHF.

The CDR3 loop is CASSLQSGFRQPQHF. The CDR3 nucleotides are TGTGCCAGCAGCTTGCAGTCAGGGTTCAGGCAGCCCCAGCATTTT. This chain links TRBV5-4 with TRBJ1-5, with D perhaps TRBD1 (5 bases). Per germline, CDR1 SGHNT and CDR2 YYREEE (reference sequence). This CDR3 is 15 amino acids long. Between the trimmed V and J ends, which lost 1 base and 7 bases, there was a span of 15 bases.

The chain is built from TRBV6-6 and TRBJ1-5, with TRBD1 matching over 7 bases. Germline V gene lookup returns CDR1 MNHNY and CDR2 SVGAGI (reference sequence). The length of the CDR3 is 14 residues. V was clipped by 2 bases and J by 6 bases; unmatched bases: 4. This CDR3 reads CASSYPGGSQPQHF. The CDR3 bases are TGTGCCAGCAGTTACCCAGGGGGAAGTCAGCCCCAGCATTTT.

The chain carries TRBV18 and TRBJ1-2; 9 nucleotides match TRBD1. The CDR3 is made up of 14 amino acids. With 5 bases clipped from V and 3 bases from J, the junction kept 4 bases outside the gene matches. Germline values: CDR1 KGHSH, CDR2 LQKENI. The CDR3 bases are TGTGCCAGCTCATCGACAGGGGGGTACTATGGCTACACCTTC. It encodes CASSSTGGYYGYTF. The whole variable domain, remainder taken from reference TRBV18 and TRBJ1-2, is NAGVMQNPRHLVRRRGQEARLRCSPMKGHSHVYWYRQLPEEGLKFMVYLQKENIIDESGMPKERFSAEFPKEGPSILRIQQVVRGDSAAYFCASSSTGGYYGYTFGSGTRLTVV.

The V and J genes are TRBV14 and TRBJ2-7, with 10 positions matching TRBD1. CDR3 length equals 15 residues. Germline trimming cut 5 bases from V and 0 bases from J; bases unmatched to any gene: 4. Germline V gives CDR1 SGHDN, CDR2 FVKESK. The CDR3 bases are TGTGCCAGCAGCGTCAGGACAGGGGGCTCCTACGAGCAGTACTTC. Amino acids: CASSVRTGGSYEQYF.